Following are 21 T cell receptor beta chains from one sample sequenced in a study of blood T cell repertoires in COVID-19. Assay: immunoSEQ multiplex PCR; the TCRdb copy retains only in-frame clones and omits some. The table shows around 380,000 clones, with 70% to 85% occurring only once. Sequenced: peripheral blood. These receptors were taken from a human donor with acute or convalescent COVID-19. The donor label of this sample is uncertain.

The chain links TRBV5-1 to TRBJ2-3; D perhaps matches TRBD2 (5 bases). CDR1 SGHRS and CDR2 YFSETQ come from the germline V gene. V lost 0 bases to trimming and J lost 5 bases, with 7 bases between them. This CDR3 region has 13 residues. The chain's CDR3 is CASSLEGEDTQYF. The CDR3 nucleotides are TGCGCCAGCAGCTTGGAGGGAGAAGATACGCAGTATTTT. Combining the CDR3 with reference TRBV5-1 and TRBJ2-3 gives the whole variable domain KAGVTQTPRYLIKTRGQQVTLSCSPISGHRSVSWYQQTPGQGLQFLFEYFSETQRNKGNFPGRFSGRQFSNSRSEMNVSTLELGDSALYLCASSLEGEDTQYFGPGTRLTVL.

The V call is TRBV20-1, the J call TRBJ1-1; D perhaps matches TRBD1 (6 bases). Per germline, CDR1 DFQATT and CDR2 SNEGSKA (reference sequence). CDR3 length: 11 residues. The ends were cut back, 6 bases at V and 8 bases at J, with 13 bases in the middle. CDR3 residues: CSASGQTEAFF. CDR3 DNA sequence: TGCAGTGCCAGTGGACAGACGGAAGCTTTCTTT.

This sequence joins TRBV7-9 and TRBJ1-2; 7 positions agree with TRBD1. The V gene's germline CDR1 is SEHNR and CDR2 FQNEAQ (reference sequence). The CDR3 has 13 residues. V gave up 5 bases and J gave up 7 bases; unmatched junction bases: 7. For the CDR3, the DNA is TGTGCCAGCAGCACGCCGACAGGGATTGGCTACACCTTC. Translating gives CASSTPTGIGYTF. Full variable domain (rest looked up from reference TRBV7-9 and TRBJ1-2): DTGVSQNPRHKITKRGQNVTFRCDPISEHNRLYWYRQTLGQGPEFLTYFQNEAQLEKSRLLSDRFSAERPKGSFSTLEIQRTEQGDSAMYLCASSTPTGIGYTFGSGTRLTVV.

The chain combines TRBV6-6 with TRBJ1-6; 9 bases match TRBD1. CDR1 is MNHNY, CDR2 SVGAGI, per germline (reference sequence). V gave up 6 bases and J gave up 6 bases; unmatched junction bases: 6. The CDR3 is 15 residues long. The CDR3 region has the DNA TGTGCCAGCAGACCCGGGACAGGGATTAATTCACCCCTCCACTTT. Translation gives CASRPGTGINSPLHF.

The chain employs TRBV6-1 and TRBJ2-5; D is perhaps TRBD1 (6 bases). Trimming stripped 4 bases from V and 9 bases from J, with 24 bases between. Germline lookup yields CDR1 MNHNS and CDR2 SASEGT. This CDR3 region has 16 residues. This CDR3 reads CASSGLDSWGQLAQYF. The CDR3 region has the DNA TGTGCCAGCAGTGGCCTGGACAGTTGGGGGCAACTGGCCCAGTACTTC.

The gene calls are TRBV6-5 and TRBJ2-1, with D unresolved. From germline, CDR1 is MNHEY and CDR2 SVGAGI. CDR3 length: 14 residues. The V gene lost 2 bases and the J gene lost 5 bases, with 10 bases spanning the gap. CDR3 amino acids: CASSYRGHNNEQFF. DNA for the CDR3: TGTGCCAGCAGTTACCGCGGTCACAACAATGAGCAGTTCTTC.

This chain joins TRBV19 and TRBJ2-1; possible D gene TRBD1, 6 bases. This CDR3 region has 12 residues. CDR1 is LNHDA and CDR2 is SQIVND in the germline V gene (reference sequence). With 4 bases removed from V and 7 bases from J, the gap between germline ends came to 8 bases. The DNA for the CDR3 is TGTGCCAGTAGTAACAGGGCTAATGAGCAGTTCTTC. Protein sequence: CASSNRANEQFF. The entire variable domain, with the rest obtained from reference TRBV19 and TRBJ2-1, is as follows: DGGITQSPKYLFRKEGQNVTLSCEQNLNHDAMYWYRQDPGQGLRLIYYSQIVNDFQKGDIAEGYSVSREKKESFPLTVTSAQKNPTAFYLCASSNRANEQFFGPGTRLTVL.

The chain links TRBV4-2 to TRBJ2-5, with 7 bases matching TRBD1. Germline values: CDR1 LGHNA, CDR2 YNFKEQ. V dropped 4 bases and J dropped 3; count of bases not matched to a gene: 5. The CDR3 length is 14 residues. The CDR3 region is CASSPGTVEETQYF. CDR3 bases: TGTGCCAGCAGCCCAGGGACAGTGGAAGAGACCCAGTACTTC.

This chain connects TRBV28 to TRBJ1-2, with 8 bases fitting TRBD1. CDR3 length equals 13 residues. CDR1 is MDHEN and CDR2 is SYDVKM in the germline V gene. V was clipped by 3 bases and J by 8 bases; unmatched bases: 5. The CDR3 nucleotides are TGTGCCAGCAGTTTGCGGACAGGGATGGGCTACACCTTC. It specifies CASSLRTGMGYTF.

This chain links TRBV5-4 with TRBJ1-3, with TRBD1 identical over 8 bases. The germline V gene encodes CDR1 SGHNT and CDR2 YYREEE (reference sequence). Germline trimming cut 0 bases from V and 2 bases from J; bases unmatched to any gene: 1. The CDR3 consists of 15 residues. CDR3 bases: TGTGCCAGCAGCTTGGGGACAGGGACTGGAAACACCATATATTTT. The encoded protein is CASSLGTGTGNTIYF.

V is TRBV2 and J is TRBJ2-6, with 9 bases fitting TRBD1. The CDR3 extends over 16 amino acids. Trimming removed 5 bases from V and 1 base from J; junction bases left unmatched: 3. Looked up from germline, CDR1 is SNHLY and CDR2 is FYNNEI. The CDR3 protein is CASSRQGVSGANVLTF. CDR3 DNA sequence: TGTGCCAGCAGTCGACAGGGGGTATCTGGGGCCAACGTCCTGACTTTC.

The chain joins TRBV27 to TRBJ2-1, with 14 bases matching TRBD2. Looked up from germline, CDR1 is MNHEY and CDR2 is SMNVEV (reference sequence). The CDR3 has 15 residues. Germline trimming cut 7 bases from V and 7 bases from J; bases unmatched to any gene: 6. The chain's CDR3 is CASNQGLAGANEQFF. The CDR3 DNA reads TGTGCCAGCAATCAGGGACTAGCGGGAGCTAATGAGCAGTTCTTC.

The V and J genes are TRBV28 and TRBJ1-4; 7 nucleotides align to TRBD1. V lost 7 bases and J lost 7; bases outside the gene matches: 9. Germline V CDR1 and CDR2: MDHEN, SYDVKM. The CDR3 has 14 amino acids. The CDR3 here is CASIRGGSREKLFF. The CDR3 nucleotides are TGTGCCAGCATTCGAGGGGGCTCTCGTGAAAAACTGTTTTTT.

CDR3 bases: TGTGCTAGTGGTGGATCACAGGGACGGTTTCAGCCCCAGCATTTT. Amino acids: CASGGSQGRFQPQHF. The J gene is TRBJ1-5, the V gene TRBV12-5; D is possibly TRBD1 (6 bases). The CDR3 covers 15 residues. The germline V gene encodes CDR1 LGHNT and CDR2 FRNRAP. Trimming cost V 5 bases and J 6 bases, with 17 bases left between them.

V usage is TRBV21-1 and J usage is TRBJ1-2; the table gives TRBD1 as D, unverified against the DNA. TRBV21-1 has pseudogene status. CDR3 length: 20 residues. The CDR3 is CASSKMWWLAGVPPNYGYTF. The CDR3 DNA follows: TGTGCCAGCAGCAAAATGTGGTGGCTGGCAGGGGTCCCCCCTAACTATGGCTACACCTTC.

This chain joins TRBV7-6 and TRBJ2-1, with 10 bases lining up with TRBD2. V lost 0 bases and J lost 7; bases outside the gene matches: 6. Germline V CDR1 and CDR2: SGHVS, FNYEAQ. The CDR3 has 16 residues. CDR3: CASSLATSGKQNEQFF. As DNA, the CDR3 is TGTGCCAGCAGCTTAGCCACTAGCGGGAAGCAGAATGAGCAGTTCTTC.

The J gene is TRBJ2-5, the V gene TRBV6-5; 8 bases are a match to TRBD1. Per germline, CDR1 MNHEY and CDR2 SVGAGI. V was clipped by 0 bases and J by 4 bases; unmatched bases: 4. There are 15 residues in the CDR3. The CDR3 nucleotides read TGTGCCAGCAGTTACTCGTCAGGGGGCATAGAGACCCAGTACTTC. It encodes CASSYSSGGIETQYF.

This clone was detected only once. V is TRBV5-6 and J is TRBJ1-4; D ambiguous. Germline V CDR1 and CDR2: SGHDT, YYEEEE. The V and J ends lost 4 bases and 0 bases respectively, with 10 bases between them. The CDR3 has 15 residues. The CDR3 protein is CASSPLGSTNEKLFF. The CDR3 bases are TGTGCCAGCAGCCCCTTGGGCTCAACTAATGAAAAACTGTTTTTT.

This clone was detected only once. The chain recombines TRBV24-1 with TRBJ2-1; 10 bases align to TRBD2. The V gene's germline CDR1 is KGHDR and CDR2 SFDVKD. The CDR3 covers 16 residues. J gave up 4 bases and V 4 bases, and 6 bases lay outside the gene matches. CDR3 DNA sequence: TGTGCCACCAGTGACTTAAGCGGGGGGGCTTACAATGAGCAGTTCTTC. It codes for CATSDLSGGAYNEQFF.

The chain employs TRBV27 and TRBJ2-6; D may be TRBD1 (6 bases). Per germline, CDR1 MNHEY and CDR2 SMNVEV (reference sequence). The CDR3 contains 16 residues. Trimming took off 5 bases at V and 2 bases at J, with 13 bases between the two ends. CDR3 DNA sequence: TGTGCCAGCAGTCGTACACAGGGTACTGGGGCCAACGTCCTGACTTTC. This encodes CASSRTQGTGANVLTF.

The V and J genes are TRBV15 and TRBJ1-1, with D unclear. CDR1 and CDR2 from the germline V gene are LNHNV and YYDKDF (reference sequence). V was cut by 0 bases and J by 2 bases, with 4 bases left in between. This CDR3 has 13 residues. CDR3 region: CATSRDTNTEAFF. The CDR3 DNA follows: TGTGCCACCAGCAGAGATACTAACACTGAAGCTTTCTTT.